The present T cell receptor beta chain was sequenced within a study of blood T cell repertoires in COVID-19. As handled by the study authors: Estimates of nucleated cell counts were drawn from the amplification of reference gene primers. Measured with immunoSEQ multiplex PCR; TCRdb has only the in-frame clones, and not every one. V and J calls and clone size are those listed in that table; D and trimming were worked out from the DNA. Among some 68,000 clones listed, 80% to 90% were seen once. This CDR3 is built from 17 residues. Germline loops: CDR1 MNHNY, CDR2 SVGAGI (reference sequence). With 5 bases clipped from V and 7 bases from J, the junction kept 14 bases outside the gene matches.

Sequencing was done on a sample of peripheral blood. The receptor was isolated from a man between 50 and 59 years old with acute or convalescent COVID-19. This chain uses TRBV6-6 with TRBJ2-1; 10 bases fit TRBD2. CDR3 region: CASSQTLAGVLQNEQFF. CDR3 coding DNA: TGTGCCAGCAGTCAGACCCTAGCGGGAGTGTTACAAAATGAGCAGTTCTTC.